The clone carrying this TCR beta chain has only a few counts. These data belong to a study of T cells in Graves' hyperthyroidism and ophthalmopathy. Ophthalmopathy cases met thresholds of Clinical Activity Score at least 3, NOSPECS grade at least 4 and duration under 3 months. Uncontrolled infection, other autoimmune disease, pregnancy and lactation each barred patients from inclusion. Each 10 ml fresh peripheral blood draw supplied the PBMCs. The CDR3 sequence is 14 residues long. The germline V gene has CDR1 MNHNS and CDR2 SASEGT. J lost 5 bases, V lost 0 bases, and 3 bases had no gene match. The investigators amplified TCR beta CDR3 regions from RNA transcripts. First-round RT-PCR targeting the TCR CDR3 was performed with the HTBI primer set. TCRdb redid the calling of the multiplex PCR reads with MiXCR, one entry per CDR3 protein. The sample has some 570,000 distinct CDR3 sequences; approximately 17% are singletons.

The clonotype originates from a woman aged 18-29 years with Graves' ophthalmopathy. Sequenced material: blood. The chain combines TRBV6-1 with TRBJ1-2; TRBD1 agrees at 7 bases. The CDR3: CASSEAGQTYGYTF. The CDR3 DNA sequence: TGTGCCAGCAGTGAAGCGGGACAGACTTATGGCTACACCTTC.